A selection of T cell receptor beta chains follows, all from one sample in a study of T cell clones after liver transplantation. Measured with immunoSEQ multiplex PCR; TCRdb has only the in-frame clones, and not every one. The sample records nearly 25,000 clones, about three quarters being singletons. Material: CD4+ T cells from blood, obtained before liver transplant. The receptors come from a human donor who received a liver transplant. Each CDR3 is given without its conserved first and last residue. Each record gives: D gene, V gene, CDR3 protein. A D gene is named only where the DNA matches it firmly.

TRBD1	TRBV10-3	ATTLTGEGNTGELF
TRBD2	TRBV19	ASSIFSTSEGTDTQY
TRBD1	TRBV10-3	AISPGQGALQY
TRBD2	TRBV11-2	ASSNALAGGPHNEQF
-	TRBV30	AGRLYGANSPLH
-	TRBV28	ASRRSGSEAF
-	TRBV9	ASSPSTGNPYGYT
TRBD1	TRBV28	ASRKHTGGISNQPQH
TRBD2	TRBV2	ASSFGLAGGAYEQY
TRBD1	TRBV28	ASSLQGEGYT
-	TRBV19	ASTASDRDTQY
TRBD2	TRBV10-2	ASRGLARTGELF
-	TRBV25-1	ASSEFPDRSGNTIY
-	TRBV5-1	ASSLTSTQQF
TRBD2	TRBV5-1	ASSSPAGGFTDTQY
-	TRBV28	ASSFLSGTNSPLH
-	TRBV30	AWSFQGVNTIY
-	TRBV6-1	ASSGEDTQETQY
TRBD2	TRBV11-2	ASSLIAGAGDTQY
-	TRBV6-5	ASRPILIGDYGYT
TRBD2	TRBV11-3	ASSFGTSGSLDEQF
-	TRBV28	ASSLLDYGYT
-	TRBV27	ASSLLPQGGTEAF
-	TRBV6-5	ASSYTGTDAYEQY
TRBD2	TRBV6-4	ASSDLSSGYNEQF
TRBD2	TRBV19	ASRRQAFSGSDEQF
-	TRBV18	ASSPAASTDTQY
TRBD1	TRBV7-2	ASSLDRQGAGYT
-	TRBV2	ASGTQRETQY
-	TRBV6-5	ASSAESQAF
-	TRBV28	ASSRGQARETQY
TRBD1	TRBV6-5	ASRTGQLDQPQH
-	TRBV9	ASSGDSNQPQH